These T cell receptor beta chains were read from a single sample in a study of glioma-infiltrating T cells. Using its own MiXCR run on the multiplex PCR reads, TCRdb lists one record per CDR3 protein. The table includes a few hundred thousand distinct CDR3 sequences, roughly two fifths detected once. Sequences were obtained from glioma tissue, nonneoplastic brain tissue, or PBMCs (not recorded which). These receptors originate from a human donor with low-grade glioma or glioblastoma, undergoing nonglioma brain surgery, or in good health (not recorded which). CDR3s include the opening cysteine and the closing phenylalanine or tryptophan. A D gene is named only where the DNA matches it firmly. The size entry is marked missing in some rows and otherwise reads once, few, many or a size class.

j_gene	d_gene	abundance	v_gene	CDR3aa	CDR3nt
TRBJ1-1	-	-	TRBV5-4	CASSLFPGSGTEAFF	TGTGCCAGCAGCTTGTTTCCAGGGTCGGGAACTGAAGCTTTCTTT
TRBJ1-1	-	-	TRBV29-1	CSVSLGNAMNTEAFF	TGCAGCGTATCCCTTGGAAACGCTATGAACACTGAAGCTTTCTTT
TRBJ2-7	-	-	TRBV20-1	CSATRDLYNEQYF	TGCAGTGCTACCCGGGACTTGTACAATGAGCAGTACTTC
TRBJ1-2	-	-	TRBV28	CASSPSGMGRRNYGYTF	TGTGCCAGCAGCCCCTCCGGGATGGGGAGGAGGAACTATGGCTACACCTTC
TRBJ2-3	-	-	TRBV29-1	CSVFVNTQYF	TGCAGCGTTTTCGTCAATACGCAGTATTTT
TRBJ1-6	-	few	TRBV20-1	CSAGWTPSEPPLHF	TGCAGTGCTGGGTGGACACCCTCGGAGCCACCCCTCCACTTT
TRBJ2-3	TRBD1	-	TRBV4-2	CASSQEPQGDRPDTQYF	TGTGCCAGCAGCCAAGAGCCCCAGGGGGACCGGCCAGATACGCAGTATTTT
TRBJ2-5	TRBD2	-	TRBV2	CASSEVAGRRNQETQYF	TGTGCCAGCAGTGAGGTAGCGGGTCGGCGTAACCAAGAGACCCAGTACTTC
TRBJ1-1	TRBD1	-	TRBV7-2	CASSGRQGLTEALF	TGTGCCAGCAGCGGACGACAGGGCCTCACTGAAGCTCTCTTT
TRBJ1-5	-	many	TRBV2	CASSAGQNQPQHF	TGTGCCAGCAGCGCAGGCCAGAATCAGCCCCAGCATTTT
TRBJ2-7	-	many	TRBV28	CASSFPGLRSSYEQYF	TGTGCCAGCAGTTTCCCGGGACTTCGAAGCTCCTACGAGCAGTACTTC
TRBJ1-1	-	many	TRBV28	CASSLEAEAFF	TGTGCCAGCAGTTTAGAAGCTGAAGCTTTCTTT
TRBJ2-7	-	-	TRBV29-1	CSVEVTSRSHEQYF	TGCAGCGTTGAGGTCACTTCCAGGAGCCACGAGCAGTACTTC
TRBJ2-2	-	few	TRBV4-1	CASSQVWLRSDTGELFF	TGCGCCAGCAGCCAAGTATGGCTAAGATCGGACACCGGGGAGCTGTTTTTT
TRBJ2-1	-	few	TRBV24-1	CATSDPRGSHYNEQFF	TGTGCCACCAGTGACCCCCGGGGGTCCCACTACAATGAGCAGTTCTTC
TRBJ2-7	-	once	TRBV28	CASRRGEQYF	TGTGCCAGCAGGAGGGGCGAGCAGTACTTC
TRBJ2-7	-	few	TRBV4-1	CASQDPFGVYEQYF	TGCGCCAGCCAAGATCCCTTCGGGGTATACGAGCAGTACTTC
TRBJ2-7	TRBD2	few	TRBV20-1	CSAVSGRSYEQYF	TGCAGTGCTGTAAGCGGGAGGTCCTACGAGCAGTACTTC
TRBJ1-1	-	many	TRBV6-1	CATQLINTEAFF	TGTGCCACACAGCTAATCAACACTGAAGCTTTCTTT
TRBJ2-7	-	-	TRBV5-1	CASSLTETYEQYF	TGCGCCAGCAGCTTGACGGAAACCTACGAGCAGTACTTC
TRBJ1-1	TRBD1	-	TRBV25-1	CASSDKGLGQGDTEAFF	TGTGCCAGCAGTGACAAGGGTTTGGGACAGGGGGACACTGAAGCTTTCTTT
TRBJ2-7	TRBD2	many	TRBV6-5	CASSYSGSGTYGYEQYF	TGTGCCAGCAGTTACTCGGGTAGCGGGACTTACGGCTACGAGCAGTACTTC
TRBJ1-1	-	-	TRBV7-2	CASSPRALKDTEAFF	TGTGCCAGCAGCCCCAGGGCCCTGAAGGACACTGAAGCTTTCTTT
TRBJ1-1	TRBD1	-	TRBV19	CASSILWTGRHAEAFF	TGTGCCAGTAGTATCCTATGGACAGGGCGTCACGCTGAAGCTTTCTTT
TRBJ2-3	TRBD2	-	TRBV4-3	CASSHAPGLALTSDTQYF	TGCGCCAGCAGCCACGCTCCGGGACTAGCGCTTACCTCAGATACGCAGTATTTT
TRBJ2-5	TRBD1	few	TRBV20-1	CSARGGDRVEGETQYF	TGCAGTGCTAGAGGAGGGGACAGGGTTGAAGGAGAGACCCAGTACTTC
TRBJ2-2	-	-	TRBV29-1	CSVEEGELFF	TGCAGCGTTGAAGAAGGGGAGCTGTTTTTT
TRBJ2-2	-	-	TRBV27	CASKVGGELFF	TGTGCCAGCAAGGTTGGCGGGGAGCTGTTTTTT
TRBJ1-1	-	-	TRBV7-2	CASSTPDRGDTEAFF	TGTGCCAGCAGCACCCCGGACCGAGGGGACACTGAAGCTTTCTTT
TRBJ2-2	TRBD2	-	TRBV4-2	CASSQGLAGEATGELFF	TGTGCCAGCAGCCAGGGATTAGCGGGAGAGGCGACCGGGGAGCTGTTTTTT
TRBJ2-7	-	-	TRBV20-1	CSARDSGASSYEQYF	TGCAGTGCTAGAGATTCAGGGGCGAGCTCCTACGAGCAGTACTTC
TRBJ2-7	TRBD1	-	TRBV5-1	CASSPGDSHSYEQYF	TGCGCCAGCAGCCCCGGGGACAGTCATTCTTACGAGCAGTACTTC
TRBJ2-5	TRBD1	few	TRBV4-1	CASSQVAGGRRETQYF	TGCGCCAGCAGCCAAGTTGCAGGGGGCAGGAGGGAGACCCAGTACTTC
TRBJ2-5	-	few	TRBV4-1	CASSHLGLKQETQYF	TGCGCCAGCAGCCACCTCGGACTAAAACAAGAGACCCAGTACTTC
TRBJ2-3	-	many	TRBV27	CASSFGGDPRTDTQYF	TGTGCCAGCAGTTTCGGCGGGGATCCTCGGACAGATACGCAGTATTTT
TRBJ2-7	TRBD1	-	TRBV20-1	CSALQDRADEQYF	TGCAGTGCTCTTCAGGACAGGGCGGACGAGCAGTACTTC
TRBJ2-7	TRBD2	once	TRBV20-1	CSARISGSRYEQYF	TGCAGTGCTAGAATCAGCGGGAGTCGGTACGAGCAGTACTTC